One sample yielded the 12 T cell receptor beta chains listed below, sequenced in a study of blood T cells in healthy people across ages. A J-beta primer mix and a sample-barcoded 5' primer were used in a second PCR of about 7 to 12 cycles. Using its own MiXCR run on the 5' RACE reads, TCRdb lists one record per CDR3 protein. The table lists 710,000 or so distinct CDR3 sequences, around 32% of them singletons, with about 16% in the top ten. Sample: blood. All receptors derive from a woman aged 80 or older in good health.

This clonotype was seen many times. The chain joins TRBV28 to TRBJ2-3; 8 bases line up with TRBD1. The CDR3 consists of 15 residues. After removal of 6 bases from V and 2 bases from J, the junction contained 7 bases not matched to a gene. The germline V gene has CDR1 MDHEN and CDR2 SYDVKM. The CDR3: CASRPRQGNTDTQYF. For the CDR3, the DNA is TGTGCCAGCAGACCCCGACAGGGGAACACAGATACGCAGTATTTT.

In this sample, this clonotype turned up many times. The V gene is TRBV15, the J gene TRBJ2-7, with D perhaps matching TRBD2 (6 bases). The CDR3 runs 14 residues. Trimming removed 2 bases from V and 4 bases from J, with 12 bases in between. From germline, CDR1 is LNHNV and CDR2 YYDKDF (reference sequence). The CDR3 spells CATSRRGAPYEQYF. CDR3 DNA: TGTGCCACCAGCAGACGCGGGGCCCCGTACGAGCAGTACTTC.

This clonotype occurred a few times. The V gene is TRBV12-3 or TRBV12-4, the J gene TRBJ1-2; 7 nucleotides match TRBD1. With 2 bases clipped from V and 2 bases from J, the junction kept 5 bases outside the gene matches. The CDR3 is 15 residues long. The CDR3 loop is CASSLRATGNYGYTF. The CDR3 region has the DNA TGTGCCAGCAGTTTACGGGCGACAGGGAACTATGGCTACACCTTC.

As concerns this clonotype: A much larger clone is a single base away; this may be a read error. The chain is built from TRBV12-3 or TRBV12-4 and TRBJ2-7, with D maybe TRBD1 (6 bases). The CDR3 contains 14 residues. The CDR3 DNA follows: TGTGCCAGCAGTAGCCGGGACAAATCCTGCGAGCAGTACTTC. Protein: CASSSRDKSCEQYF.

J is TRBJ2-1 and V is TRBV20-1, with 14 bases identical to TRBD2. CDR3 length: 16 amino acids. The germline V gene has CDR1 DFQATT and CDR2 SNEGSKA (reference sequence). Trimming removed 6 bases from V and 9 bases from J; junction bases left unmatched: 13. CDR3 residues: CSAPLGTSGRGSEQFF. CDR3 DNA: TGCAGTGCCCCTCTAGGGACTAGCGGGAGAGGTAGTGAGCAGTTCTTC.

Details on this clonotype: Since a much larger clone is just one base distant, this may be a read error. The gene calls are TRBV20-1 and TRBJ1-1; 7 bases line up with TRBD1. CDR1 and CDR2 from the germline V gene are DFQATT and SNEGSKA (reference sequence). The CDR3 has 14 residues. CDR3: CSAGDPRGGAEAFF. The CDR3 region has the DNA TGCAGTGCTGGAGATCCCAGGGGGGGAGCTGAAGCTTTCTTT.

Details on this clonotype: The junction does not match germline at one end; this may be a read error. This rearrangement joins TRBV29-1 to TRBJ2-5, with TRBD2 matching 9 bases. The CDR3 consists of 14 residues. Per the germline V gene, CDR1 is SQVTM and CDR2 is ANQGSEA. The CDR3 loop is CSVEVGASGNSQYF. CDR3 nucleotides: TGCAGCGTTGAAGTGGGAGCTAGCGGGAACTCGCAGTACTTT.

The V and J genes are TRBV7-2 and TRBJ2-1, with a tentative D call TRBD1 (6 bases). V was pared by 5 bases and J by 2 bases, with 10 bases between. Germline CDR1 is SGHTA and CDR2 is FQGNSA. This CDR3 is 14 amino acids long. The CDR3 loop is CASSPDRTYNEQFF. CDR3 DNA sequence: TGTGCCAGCAGCCCTGACAGGACCTACAATGAGCAGTTCTTC.

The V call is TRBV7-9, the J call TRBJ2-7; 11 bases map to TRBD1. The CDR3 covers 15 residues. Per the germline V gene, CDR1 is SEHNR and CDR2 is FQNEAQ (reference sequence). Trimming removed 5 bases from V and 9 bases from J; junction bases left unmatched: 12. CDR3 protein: CASSQRTGGKNGQYV. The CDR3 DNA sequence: TGTGCCAGCAGCCAGCGGACAGGGGGCAAAAACGGGCAGTACGTC.

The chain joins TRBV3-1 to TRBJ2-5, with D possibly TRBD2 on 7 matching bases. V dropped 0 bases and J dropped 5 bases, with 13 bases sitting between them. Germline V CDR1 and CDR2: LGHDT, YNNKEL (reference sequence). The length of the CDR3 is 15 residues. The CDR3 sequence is CASSQDIWGGETQYF. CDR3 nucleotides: TGTGCCAGCAGCCAAGATATATGGGGGGGCGAGACCCAGTACTTC.

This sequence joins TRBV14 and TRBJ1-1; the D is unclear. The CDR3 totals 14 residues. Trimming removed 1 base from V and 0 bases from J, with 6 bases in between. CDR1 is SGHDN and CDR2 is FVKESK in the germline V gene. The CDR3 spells CASSQVTVNTEAFF. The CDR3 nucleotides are TGTGCCAGCAGCCAAGTGACGGTGAACACTGAAGCTTTCTTT.

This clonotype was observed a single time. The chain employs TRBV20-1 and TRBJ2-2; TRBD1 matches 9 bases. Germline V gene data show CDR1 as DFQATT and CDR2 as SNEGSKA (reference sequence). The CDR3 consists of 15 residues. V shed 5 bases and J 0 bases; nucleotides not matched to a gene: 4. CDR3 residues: CSARRTGANTGELFF. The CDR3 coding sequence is TGCAGTGCTCGAAGGACAGGGGCGAACACCGGGGAGCTGTTTTTT.